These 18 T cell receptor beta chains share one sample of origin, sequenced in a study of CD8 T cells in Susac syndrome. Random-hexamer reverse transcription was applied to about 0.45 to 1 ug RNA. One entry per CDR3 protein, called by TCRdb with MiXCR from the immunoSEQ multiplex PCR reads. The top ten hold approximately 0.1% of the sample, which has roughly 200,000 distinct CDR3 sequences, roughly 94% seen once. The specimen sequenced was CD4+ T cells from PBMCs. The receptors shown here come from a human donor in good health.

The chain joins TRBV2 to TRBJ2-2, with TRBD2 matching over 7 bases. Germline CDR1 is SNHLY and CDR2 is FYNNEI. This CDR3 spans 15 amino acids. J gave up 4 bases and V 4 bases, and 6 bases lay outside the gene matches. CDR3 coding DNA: TGTGCCAGCAGTGCGACTAGCCGAGCCACCGGGGAGCTGTTTTTT. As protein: CASSATSRATGELFF.

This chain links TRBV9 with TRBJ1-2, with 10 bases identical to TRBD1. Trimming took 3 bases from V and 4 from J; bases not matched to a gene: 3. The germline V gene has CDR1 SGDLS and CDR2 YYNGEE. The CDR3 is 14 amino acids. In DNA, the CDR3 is TGTGCCAGCAGCGCGGGGGACAGGGGCTATGGCTACACCTTC. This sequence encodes CASSAGDRGYGYTF.

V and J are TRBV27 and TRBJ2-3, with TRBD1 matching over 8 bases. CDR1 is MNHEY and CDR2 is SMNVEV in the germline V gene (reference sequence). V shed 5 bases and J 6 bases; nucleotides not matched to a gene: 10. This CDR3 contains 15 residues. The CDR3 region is CASSGPGTGVDTQYF. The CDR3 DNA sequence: TGTGCCAGCAGTGGGCCTGGGACAGGAGTCGATACGCAGTATTTT.

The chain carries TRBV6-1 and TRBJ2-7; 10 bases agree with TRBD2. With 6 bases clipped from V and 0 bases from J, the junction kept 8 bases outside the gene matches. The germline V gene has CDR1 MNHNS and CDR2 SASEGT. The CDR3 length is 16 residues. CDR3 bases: TGTGCCAGCAGACGTCTAGCGGGAGCTTCCTCCTACGAGCAGTACGTC. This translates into CASRRLAGASSYEQYV.

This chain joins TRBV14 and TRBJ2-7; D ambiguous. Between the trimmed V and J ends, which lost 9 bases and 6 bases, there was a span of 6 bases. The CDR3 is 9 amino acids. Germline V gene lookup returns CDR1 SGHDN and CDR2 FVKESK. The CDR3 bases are TGTGCCAGGGTCTTCGAGCAGTACGTC. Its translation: CARVFEQYV.

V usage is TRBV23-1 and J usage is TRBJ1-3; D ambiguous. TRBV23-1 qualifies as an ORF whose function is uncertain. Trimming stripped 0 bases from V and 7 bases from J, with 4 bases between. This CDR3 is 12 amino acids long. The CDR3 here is CASSQSHNTIYF. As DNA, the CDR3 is TGCGCCAGCAGTCAATCCCACAACACCATATATTTT.

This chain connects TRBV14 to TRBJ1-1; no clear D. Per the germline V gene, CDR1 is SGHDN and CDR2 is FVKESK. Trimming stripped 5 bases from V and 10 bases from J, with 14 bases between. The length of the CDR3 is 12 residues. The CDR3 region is CASSDFESPAFF. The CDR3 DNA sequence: TGTGCCAGCAGCGACTTTGAGAGTCCAGCTTTCTTT.

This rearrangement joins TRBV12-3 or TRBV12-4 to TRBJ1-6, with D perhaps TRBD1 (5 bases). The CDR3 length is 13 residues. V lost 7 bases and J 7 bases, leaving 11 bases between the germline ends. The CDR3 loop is CASTRGDNSPLHF. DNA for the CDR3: TGTGCCAGCACCCGAGGGGACAATTCACCCCTCCACTTT.

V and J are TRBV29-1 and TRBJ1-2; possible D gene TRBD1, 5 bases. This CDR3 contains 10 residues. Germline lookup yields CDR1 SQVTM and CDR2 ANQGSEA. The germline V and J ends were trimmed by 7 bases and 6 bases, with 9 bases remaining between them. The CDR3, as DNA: TGCAGCGCCGGGACGGATGGCTACACCTTC. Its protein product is CSAGTDGYTF. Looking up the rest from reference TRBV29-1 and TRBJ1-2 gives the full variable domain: SAVISQKPSRDICQRGTSLTIQCQVDSQVTMMFWYRQQPGQSLTLIATANQGSEATYESGFVIDKFPISRPNLTFSTLTVSNMSPEDSSIYLCSAGTDGYTFGSGTRLTVV.

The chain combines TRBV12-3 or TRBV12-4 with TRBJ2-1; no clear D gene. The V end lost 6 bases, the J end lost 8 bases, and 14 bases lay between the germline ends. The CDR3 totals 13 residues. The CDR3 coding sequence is TGTGCCAGCAGGACCGAGAGGTCGGATGAGCAGTTCTTC. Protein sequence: CASRTERSDEQFF.

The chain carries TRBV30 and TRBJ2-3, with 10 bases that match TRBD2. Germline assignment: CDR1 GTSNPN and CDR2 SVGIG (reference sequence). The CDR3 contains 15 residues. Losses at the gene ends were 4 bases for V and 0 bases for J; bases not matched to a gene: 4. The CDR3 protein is CAWKLAGTSTDTQYF. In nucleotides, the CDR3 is TGTGCCTGGAAACTAGCGGGAACTAGCACAGATACGCAGTATTTT.

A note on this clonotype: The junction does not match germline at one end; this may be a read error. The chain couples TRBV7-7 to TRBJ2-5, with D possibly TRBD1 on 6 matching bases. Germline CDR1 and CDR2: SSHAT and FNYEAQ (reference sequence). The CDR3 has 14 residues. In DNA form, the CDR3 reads TGTGCTAGCAGCTTCGGTCAGGGGCAAGAGACCCAGTACTTC. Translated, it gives CASSFGQGQETQYF.

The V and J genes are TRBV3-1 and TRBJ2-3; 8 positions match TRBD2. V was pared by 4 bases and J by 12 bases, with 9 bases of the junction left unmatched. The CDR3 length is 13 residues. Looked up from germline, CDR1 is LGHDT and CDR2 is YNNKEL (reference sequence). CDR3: CASSPDGGGNQYF. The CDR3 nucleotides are TGTGCCAGCAGCCCGGACGGCGGGGGGAACCAGTATTTT.

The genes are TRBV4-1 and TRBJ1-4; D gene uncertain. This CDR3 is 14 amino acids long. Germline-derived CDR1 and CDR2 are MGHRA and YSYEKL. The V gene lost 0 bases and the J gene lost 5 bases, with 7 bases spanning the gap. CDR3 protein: CASSQDHGNEKLFF. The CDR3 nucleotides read TGCGCCAGCAGCCAAGATCACGGGAATGAAAAACTGTTTTTT.

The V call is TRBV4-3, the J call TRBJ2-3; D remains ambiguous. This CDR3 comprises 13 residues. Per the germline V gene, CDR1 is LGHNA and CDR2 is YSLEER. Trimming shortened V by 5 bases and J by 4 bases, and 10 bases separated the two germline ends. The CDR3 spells CASSAQEPDTQYF. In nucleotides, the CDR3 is TGCGCCAGCAGCGCTCAGGAACCAGATACGCAGTATTTT.

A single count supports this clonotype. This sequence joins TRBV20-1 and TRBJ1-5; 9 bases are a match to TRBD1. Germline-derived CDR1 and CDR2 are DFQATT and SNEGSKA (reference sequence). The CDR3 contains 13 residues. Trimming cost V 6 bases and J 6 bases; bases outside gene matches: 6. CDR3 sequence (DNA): TGCAGTGCCTTGAACAGGGGGCTTCAGCCCCAGCATTTT. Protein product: CSALNRGLQPQHF.

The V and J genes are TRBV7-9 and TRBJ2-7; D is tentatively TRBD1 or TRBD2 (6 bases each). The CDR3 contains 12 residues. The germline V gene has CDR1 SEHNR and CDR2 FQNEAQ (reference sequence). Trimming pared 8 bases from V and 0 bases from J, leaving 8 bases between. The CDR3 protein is CASSGASYEQYV. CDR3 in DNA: TGTGCCAGCTCGGGGGCCTCCTACGAGCAGTACGTC.

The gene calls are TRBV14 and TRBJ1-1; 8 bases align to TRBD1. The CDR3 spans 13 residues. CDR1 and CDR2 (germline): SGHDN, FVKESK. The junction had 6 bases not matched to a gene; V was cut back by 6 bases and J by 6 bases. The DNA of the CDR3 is TGTGCCAGCAGTCTTCGACAGGGGTCTGAAGCTTTCTTT. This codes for CASSLRQGSEAFF.